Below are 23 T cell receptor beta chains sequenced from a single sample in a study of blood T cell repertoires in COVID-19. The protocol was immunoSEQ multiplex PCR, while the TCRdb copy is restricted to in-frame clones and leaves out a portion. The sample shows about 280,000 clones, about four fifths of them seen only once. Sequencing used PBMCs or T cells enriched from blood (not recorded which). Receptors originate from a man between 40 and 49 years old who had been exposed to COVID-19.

CDR3: CASKQGANMNTEAFF. DNA for the CDR3: TGTGCCAGCAAACAGGGGGCGAATATGAACACTGAAGCTTTCTTT. The V and J genes are TRBV2 and TRBJ1-1, with 9 bases identical to TRBD1. Germline lookup yields CDR1 SNHLY and CDR2 FYNNEI. Trimming removed 7 bases from V and 0 bases from J; junction bases left unmatched: 6. This CDR3 is built from 15 residues.

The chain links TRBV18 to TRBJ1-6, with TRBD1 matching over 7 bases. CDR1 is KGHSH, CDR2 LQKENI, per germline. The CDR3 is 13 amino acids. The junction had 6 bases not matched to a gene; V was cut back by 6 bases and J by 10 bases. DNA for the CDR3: TGTGCCAGCTCTCGGGACAGCAGATCACCCCTCCACTTT. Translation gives CASSRDSRSPLHF.

The CDR3, as DNA: TGTGCCAGCAGTTTGTCGTGGGGAGGTTCTTACAATGAGCAGTTCTTC. This translates into CASSLSWGGSYNEQFF. The chain carries TRBV28 and TRBJ2-1; possible D gene TRBD2, 6 bases. Germline CDR1 is MDHEN and CDR2 is SYDVKM. V was clipped by 3 bases and J by 4 bases, with 16 bases between them. The CDR3 has 16 amino acids.

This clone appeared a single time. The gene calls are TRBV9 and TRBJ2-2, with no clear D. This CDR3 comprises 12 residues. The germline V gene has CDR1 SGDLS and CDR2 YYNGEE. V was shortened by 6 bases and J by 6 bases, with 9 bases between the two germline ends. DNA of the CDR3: TGTGCCAGCACCAAGCAGGCCGGGGAGCTGTTTTTT. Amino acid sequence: CASTKQAGELFF.

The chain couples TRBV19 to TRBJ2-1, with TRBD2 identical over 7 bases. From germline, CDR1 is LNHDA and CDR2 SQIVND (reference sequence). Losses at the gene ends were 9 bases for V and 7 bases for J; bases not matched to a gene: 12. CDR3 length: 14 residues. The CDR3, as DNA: TGTGCCAGCGCCCCACCCGGGACTAAGAATGAGCAGTTCTTC. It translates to CASAPPGTKNEQFF. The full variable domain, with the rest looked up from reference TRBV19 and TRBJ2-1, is DGGITQSPKYLFRKEGQNVTLSCEQNLNHDAMYWYRQDPGQGLRLIYYSQIVNDFQKGDIAEGYSVSREKKESFPLTVTSAQKNPTAFYLCASAPPGTKNEQFFGPGTRLTVL.

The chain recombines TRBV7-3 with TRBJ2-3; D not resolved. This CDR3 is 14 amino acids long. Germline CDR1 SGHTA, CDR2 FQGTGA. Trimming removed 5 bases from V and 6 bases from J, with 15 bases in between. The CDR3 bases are TGTGCCAGCAGCAACGGGTACCAACTCGATACGCAGTATTTT. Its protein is CASSNGYQLDTQYF. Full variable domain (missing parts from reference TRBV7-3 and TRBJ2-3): GAGVSQTPSNKVTEKGKYVELRCDPISGHTALYWYRQSLGQGPEFLIYFQGTGAADDSGLPNDRFFAVRPEGSVSTLKIQRTERGDSAVYLCASSNGYQLDTQYFGPGTRLTVL.

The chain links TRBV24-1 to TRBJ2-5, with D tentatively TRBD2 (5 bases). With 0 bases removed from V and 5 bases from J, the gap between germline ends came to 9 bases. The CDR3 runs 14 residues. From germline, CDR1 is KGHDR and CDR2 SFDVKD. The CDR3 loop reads CATSDLRRVETQYF. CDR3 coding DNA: TGTGCCACCAGTGATTTGAGGCGGGTTGAGACCCAGTACTTC.

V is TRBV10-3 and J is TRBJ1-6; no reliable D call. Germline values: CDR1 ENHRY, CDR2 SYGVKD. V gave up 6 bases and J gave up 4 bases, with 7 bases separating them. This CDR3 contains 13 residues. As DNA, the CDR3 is TGTGCCATCAGGGGCCAATATAATTCACCCCTCCACTTT. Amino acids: CAIRGQYNSPLHF.

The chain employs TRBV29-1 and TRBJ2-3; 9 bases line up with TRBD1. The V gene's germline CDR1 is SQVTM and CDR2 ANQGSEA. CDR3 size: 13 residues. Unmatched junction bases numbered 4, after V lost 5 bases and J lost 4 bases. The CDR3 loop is CSVPGQGSDTQYF. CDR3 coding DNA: TGCAGCGTTCCGGGACAGGGATCAGATACGCAGTATTTT.

As DNA, the CDR3 is TGTGCCACCAGTGATCCGGGCAGGGACGAGCAGTACTTC. Translating it yields CATSDPGRDEQYF. J is TRBJ2-7 and V is TRBV24-1; maybe TRBD1 (5 bases). Per the germline V gene, CDR1 is KGHDR and CDR2 is SFDVKD. Trimming removed 3 bases at V and 5 bases at J, with 10 bases between. The CDR3 consists of 13 residues.

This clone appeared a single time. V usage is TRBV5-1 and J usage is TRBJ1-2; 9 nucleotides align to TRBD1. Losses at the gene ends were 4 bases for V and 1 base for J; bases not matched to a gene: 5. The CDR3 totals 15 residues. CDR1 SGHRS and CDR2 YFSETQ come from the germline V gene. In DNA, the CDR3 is TGCGCCAGCAGCACCGACAGGGGGGGTAACTATGGCTACACCTTC. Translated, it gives CASSTDRGGNYGYTF.

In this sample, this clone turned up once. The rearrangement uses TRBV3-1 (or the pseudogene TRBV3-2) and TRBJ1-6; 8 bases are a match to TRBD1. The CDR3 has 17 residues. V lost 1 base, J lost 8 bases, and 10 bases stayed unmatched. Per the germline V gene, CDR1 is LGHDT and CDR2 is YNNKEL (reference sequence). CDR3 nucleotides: TGTGCCAGCAGCCAAGTAGTCGGACAGGGTGGCGATTCACCCCTCCACTTT. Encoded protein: CASSQVVGQGGDSPLHF.

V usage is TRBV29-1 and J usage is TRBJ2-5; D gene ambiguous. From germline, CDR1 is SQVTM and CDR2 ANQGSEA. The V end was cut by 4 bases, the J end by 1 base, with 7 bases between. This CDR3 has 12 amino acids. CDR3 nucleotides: TGCAGCGTTGCCGCGGTCCAAGAGACCCAGTACTTC. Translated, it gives CSVAAVQETQYF.

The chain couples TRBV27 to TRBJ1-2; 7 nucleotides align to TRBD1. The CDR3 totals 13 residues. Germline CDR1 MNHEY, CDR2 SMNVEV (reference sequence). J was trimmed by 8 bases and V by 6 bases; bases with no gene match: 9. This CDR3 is CASSRQGLRGYTF. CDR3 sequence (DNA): TGTGCCAGCAGCAGACAGGGTCTAAGGGGCTACACCTTC.

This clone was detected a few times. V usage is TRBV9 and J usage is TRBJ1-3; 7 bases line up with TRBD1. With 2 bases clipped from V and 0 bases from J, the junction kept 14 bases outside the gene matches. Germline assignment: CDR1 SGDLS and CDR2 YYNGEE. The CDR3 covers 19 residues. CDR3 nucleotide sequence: TGTGCCAGCAGCGTCTTTCCATCTCACAGGGGCGCCTCTGGAAACACCATATATTTT. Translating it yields CASSVFPSHRGASGNTIYF.

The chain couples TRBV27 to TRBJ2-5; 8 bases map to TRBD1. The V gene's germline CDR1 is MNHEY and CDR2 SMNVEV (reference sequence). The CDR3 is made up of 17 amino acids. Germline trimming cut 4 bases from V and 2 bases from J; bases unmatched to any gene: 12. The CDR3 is CASSSAKMTGVQETQYF. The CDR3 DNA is TGTGCCAGCAGTTCCGCAAAGATGACAGGGGTGCAAGAGACCCAGTACTTC.

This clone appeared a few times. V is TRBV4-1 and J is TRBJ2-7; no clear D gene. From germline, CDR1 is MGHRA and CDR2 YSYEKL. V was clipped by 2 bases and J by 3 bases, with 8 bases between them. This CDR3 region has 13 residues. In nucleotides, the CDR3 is TGCGCCAGCAGCCAAAACCTAGGCTACGAGCAGTACTTC. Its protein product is CASSQNLGYEQYF.

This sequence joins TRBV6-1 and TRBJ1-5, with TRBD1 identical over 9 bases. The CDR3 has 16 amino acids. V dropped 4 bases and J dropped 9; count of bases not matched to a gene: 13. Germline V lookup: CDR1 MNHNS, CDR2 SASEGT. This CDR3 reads CASSGPLQGAPWPQHF. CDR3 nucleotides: TGTGCCAGCAGTGGCCCGTTACAGGGGGCGCCTTGGCCCCAGCATTTT.

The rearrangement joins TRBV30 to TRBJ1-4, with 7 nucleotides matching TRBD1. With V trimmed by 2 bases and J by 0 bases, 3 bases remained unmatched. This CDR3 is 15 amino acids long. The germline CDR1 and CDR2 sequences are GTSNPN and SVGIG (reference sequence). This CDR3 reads CAWSKGTATNEKLFF. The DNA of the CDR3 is TGTGCCTGGAGTAAAGGGACAGCAACTAATGAAAAACTGTTTTTT.

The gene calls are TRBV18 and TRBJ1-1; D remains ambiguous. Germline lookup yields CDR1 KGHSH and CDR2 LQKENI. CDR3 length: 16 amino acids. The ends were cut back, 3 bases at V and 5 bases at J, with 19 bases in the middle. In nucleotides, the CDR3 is TGTGCCAGCTCACCGGGTGGGTCTAGATTCCCTACTGAAGCTTTCTTT. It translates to CASSPGGSRFPTEAFF.

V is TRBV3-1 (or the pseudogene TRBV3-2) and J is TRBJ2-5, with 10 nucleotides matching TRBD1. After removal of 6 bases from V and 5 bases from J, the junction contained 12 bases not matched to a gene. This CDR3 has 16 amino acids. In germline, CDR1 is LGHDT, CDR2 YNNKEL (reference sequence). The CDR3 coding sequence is TGTGCCAGCAGACCTCGCGGGACAGGGGAGAAGGAGACCCAGTACTTC. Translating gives CASRPRGTGEKETQYF.

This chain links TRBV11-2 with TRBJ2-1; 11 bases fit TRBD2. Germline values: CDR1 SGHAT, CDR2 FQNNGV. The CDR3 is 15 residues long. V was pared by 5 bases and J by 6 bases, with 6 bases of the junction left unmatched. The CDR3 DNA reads TGTGCCAGCAGCACCGGGACTAGCGGACTCAATGAGCAGTTCTTC. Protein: CASSTGTSGLNEQFF.

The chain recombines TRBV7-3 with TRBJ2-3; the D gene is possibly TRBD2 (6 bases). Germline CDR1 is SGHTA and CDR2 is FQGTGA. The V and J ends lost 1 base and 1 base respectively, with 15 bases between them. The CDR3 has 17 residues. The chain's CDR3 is CASSLIPRASGTDTQYF. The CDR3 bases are TGTGCCAGCAGCTTAATACCCCGAGCTAGCGGCACAGATACGCAGTATTTT. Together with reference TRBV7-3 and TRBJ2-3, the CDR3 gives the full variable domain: GAGVSQTPSNKVTEKGKYVELRCDPISGHTALYWYRQSLGQGPEFLIYFQGTGAADDSGLPNDRFFAVRPEGSVSTLKIQRTERGDSAVYLCASSLIPRASGTDTQYFGPGTRLTVL.